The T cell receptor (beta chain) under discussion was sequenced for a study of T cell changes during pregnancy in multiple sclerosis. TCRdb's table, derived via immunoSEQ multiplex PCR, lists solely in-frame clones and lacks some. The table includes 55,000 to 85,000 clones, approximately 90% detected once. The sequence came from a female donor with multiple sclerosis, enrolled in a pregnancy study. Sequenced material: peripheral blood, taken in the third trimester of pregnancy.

CDR3 sequence reads: CASSQDVIKRTEAFF. The CDR3 DNA is TGTGCCAGCAGCCAAGACGTAATAAAGAGGACTGAAGCTTTCTTT. The V call is TRBV14, the J call TRBJ1-1; no clear D. The V gene lost 0 bases and the J gene lost 5 bases, with 13 bases spanning the gap. CDR3 length: 15 amino acids. Germline CDR1 is SGHDN and CDR2 is FVKESK.